A selection of T cell receptor beta chains follows, all from one sample in a study of cytomegalovirus exposure and HLA in healthy donors. Sequencing used immunoSEQ multiplex PCR; TCRdb keeps in-frame clones, though not all of them. The repertoire consists of more than 110,000 clones, with approximately 70% occurring once and the leading ten covering 2.1%. The specimen sequenced was PBMCs. The receptors were gathered from a woman aged 55-69 years in good health and CMV-seropositive. Both conserved end residues are part of each CDR3. The D gene is left open where the match is weak.

J: TRBJ1-3; D: .; V: TRBV19; CDR3: CASSIGQVGNTIYF
J: TRBJ1-2; D: TRBD1; V: TRBV9; CDR3: CASSADRYYGYTF
J: TRBJ1-1; D: .; V: TRBV2; CDR3: CASSEGGRGSTEAFF
J: TRBJ2-1; D: TRBD2; V: TRBV30; CDR3: CAWSVLAGANEQFF
J: TRBJ2-1; D: TRBD2; V: TRBV2; CDR3: CATTRQALAGGGNEQFF
J: TRBJ2-7; D: .; V: TRBV18; CDR3: CASSPLHSSYEQYF
J: TRBJ2-1; D: .; V: TRBV4-2; CDR3: CASSQDRSFGSYNEQFF
J: TRBJ1-4; D: .; V: TRBV5-1; CDR3: CASSFQGGPNEKLFF
J: TRBJ1-2; D: TRBD1; V: TRBV10-2; CDR3: CASSEIWDRGSEGYTF
J: TRBJ1-1; D: .; V: TRBV5-1; CDR3: CASSLDRNTEAFF
J: TRBJ2-1; D: .; V: TRBV25-1; CDR3: CASSEPGKNEQFF
J: TRBJ2-5; D: TRBD2; V: TRBV19; CDR3: CASSIGLAGETQYF
J: TRBJ2-1; D: TRBD2; V: TRBV4-1; CDR3: CASSWSGSLNNEQFF
J: TRBJ2-7; D: .; V: TRBV10-3; CDR3: CAISGTGQGPYEQYF
J: TRBJ1-1; D: .; V: TRBV2; CDR3: CASNTWTDGAFF
J: TRBJ2-3; D: TRBD2; V: TRBV7-3; CDR3: CASSVSGRTDTQYF
J: .; D: .; V: TRBV7-2; CDR3: CASSPGVVSYEQYF
J: TRBJ2-1; D: TRBD1; V: TRBV6-1; CDR3: CASSGRDRGNEQFF
J: TRBJ1-1; D: .; V: TRBV9; CDR3: CASSVGVIRGTEAFF
J: TRBJ1-2; D: .; V: TRBV19; CDR3: CASTLGPYGYTF
J: TRBJ1-3; D: .; V: TRBV7-9; CDR3: CASSPGQRAGNTIYF
J: TRBJ1-1; D: TRBD1; V: TRBV5-5; CDR3: CASSLGAGGADTEAFF
J: TRBJ2-3; D: TRBD2; V: TRBV4-1; CDR3: CASSHTGLAGSSDTQYF
J: TRBJ2-6; D: TRBD1; V: TRBV27; CDR3: CASSLYGGGQGFSGANVLTF
J: TRBJ1-1; D: .; V: TRBV6-1; CDR3: CASSVGGGKNTEAFF
J: TRBJ1-1; D: .; V: TRBV6-6; CDR3: CASTGVNTEAFF
J: TRBJ2-6; D: .; V: TRBV18; CDR3: CASSPRQAESGANVLTF
J: TRBJ1-2; D: .; V: TRBV4-1; CDR3: CASSQDAGNGYTF
J: TRBJ1-2; D: .; V: TRBV5-6; CDR3: CASSKEAFNYGYTF
J: TRBJ2-7; D: .; V: TRBV6-1; CDR3: CASSENLSEQYF
J: TRBJ1-1; D: .; V: TRBV6-5; CDR3: CASSSEYRGEAFF
J: TRBJ1-2; D: .; V: TRBV2; CDR3: CASSGTIYGYTF
J: TRBJ2-5; D: .; V: TRBV27; CDR3: CASSLSQGPHETQYF
J: TRBJ2-7; D: TRBD2; V: TRBV9; CDR3: CASSPSGTSYEQYF
J: TRBJ2-7; D: TRBD1; V: TRBV7-9; CDR3: CASTQLPGQGEYF
J: TRBJ2-3; D: .; V: TRBV5-1; CDR3: CASSLLTGTDTQYF
J: TRBJ1-2; D: .; V: TRBV10-3; CDR3: CAISESLRSNYGYTF
J: TRBJ1-2; D: TRBD1; V: TRBV5-1; CDR3: CASSLESLWTGSTYGYTF
J: TRBJ2-7; D: TRBD2; V: TRBV7-3; CDR3: CASSLLAGAYEQYF